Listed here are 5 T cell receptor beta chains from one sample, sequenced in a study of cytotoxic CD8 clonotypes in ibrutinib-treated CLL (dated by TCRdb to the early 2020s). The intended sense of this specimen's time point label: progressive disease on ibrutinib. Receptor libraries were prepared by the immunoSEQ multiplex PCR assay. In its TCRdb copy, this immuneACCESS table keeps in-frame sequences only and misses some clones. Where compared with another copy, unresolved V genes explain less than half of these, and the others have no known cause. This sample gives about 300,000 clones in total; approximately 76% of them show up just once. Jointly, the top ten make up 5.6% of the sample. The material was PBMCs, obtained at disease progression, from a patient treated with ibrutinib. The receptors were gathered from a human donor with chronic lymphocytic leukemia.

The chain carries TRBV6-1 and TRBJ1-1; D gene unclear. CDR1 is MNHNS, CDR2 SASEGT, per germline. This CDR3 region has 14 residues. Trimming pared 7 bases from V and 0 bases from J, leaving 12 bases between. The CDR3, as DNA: TGTGCCAGCAACGTTCCAGTCATGAACACTGAAGCTTTCTTT. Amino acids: CASNVPVMNTEAFF.

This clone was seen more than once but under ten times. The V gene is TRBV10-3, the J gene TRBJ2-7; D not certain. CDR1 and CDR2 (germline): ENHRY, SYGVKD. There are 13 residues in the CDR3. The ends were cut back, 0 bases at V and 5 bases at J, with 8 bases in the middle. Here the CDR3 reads CAISESYINEQYF. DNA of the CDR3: TGTGCCATCAGTGAGTCGTATATCAACGAGCAGTACTTC.

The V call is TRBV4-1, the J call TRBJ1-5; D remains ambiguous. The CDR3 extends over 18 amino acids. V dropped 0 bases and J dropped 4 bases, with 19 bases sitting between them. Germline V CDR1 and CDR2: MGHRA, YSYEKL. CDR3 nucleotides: TGCGCCAGCAGCCAAGAGGCAGGTTGGGATATAGGGAATCAGCCCCAGCATTTT. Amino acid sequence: CASSQEAGWDIGNQPQHF.

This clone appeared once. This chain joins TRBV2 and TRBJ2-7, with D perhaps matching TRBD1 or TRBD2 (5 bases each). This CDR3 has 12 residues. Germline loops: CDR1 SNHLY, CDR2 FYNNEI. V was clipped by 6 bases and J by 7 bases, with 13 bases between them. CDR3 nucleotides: TGTGCCAGCAGCCAGGGAGCGTGGGAGCAGTACTTC. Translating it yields CASSQGAWEQYF.

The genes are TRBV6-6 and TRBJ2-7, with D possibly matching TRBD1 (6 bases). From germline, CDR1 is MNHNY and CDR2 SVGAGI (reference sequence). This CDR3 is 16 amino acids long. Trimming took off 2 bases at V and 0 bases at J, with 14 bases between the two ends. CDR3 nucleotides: TGTGCCAGCAGTTACCAGGGGACAAAGAGCTCCTACGAGCAGTACTTC. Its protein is CASSYQGTKSSYEQYF.